Sequencing of this T cell receptor (beta chain) was carried out in a study of shared clonotypes between healthy human individuals. Study-level information: The cohort comprised a couple of women and a few men. Their ages spanned 18 to 49 years. Three plates were used per donor for CD4 naive, three for CD4 memory, two for CD8 naive and one for CD8 memory. Overall study findings and caveats: Roughly 5% was the fraction of naive CD4 clonotypes found shared across several donors.

The donors, healthy adults who were HIV-negative, had experienced no recent acute infections or vaccinations. At least ten counts were recorded for this clone. Its specificity is unknown. Sequenced by immunoSEQ multiplex PCR; TCRdb stores in-frame clones only, minus some. The table has 170,000 or so clones, approximately 62% seen once; the top ten hold less than 11%. This CDR3 comprises 12 residues. The trim removed 7 bases at V and 10 bases at J, leaving 7 bases unmatched. CDR1 is SQVTM, CDR2 ANQGSEA, per germline. The receptor's source is a man in his thirties or forties in good health. The rearrangement links TRBV29-1 to TRBJ2-1, with 10 nucleotides matching TRBD2. What was sequenced was memory CD4+ T cells sorted from blood. Indicated subset: CD45RA-negative fraction. The CDR3 sequence: CSAIGLADEQFF. CDR3 sequence (DNA): TGCAGCGCTATAGGACTAGCGGACGAGCAGTTCTTC.